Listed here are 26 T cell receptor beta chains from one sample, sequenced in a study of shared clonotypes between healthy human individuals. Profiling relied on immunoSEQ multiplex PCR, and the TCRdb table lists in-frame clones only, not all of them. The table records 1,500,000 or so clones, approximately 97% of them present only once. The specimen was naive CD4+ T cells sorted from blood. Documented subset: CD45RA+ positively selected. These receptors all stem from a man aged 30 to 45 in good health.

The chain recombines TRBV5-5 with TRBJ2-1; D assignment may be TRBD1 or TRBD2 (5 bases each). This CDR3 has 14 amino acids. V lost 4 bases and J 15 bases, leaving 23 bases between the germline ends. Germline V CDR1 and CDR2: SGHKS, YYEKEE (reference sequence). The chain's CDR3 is CASSAEGSGAQPFF. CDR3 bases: TGTGCCAGCAGCGCAGAGGGTTCCGGGGCCCAGCCGTTCTTC.

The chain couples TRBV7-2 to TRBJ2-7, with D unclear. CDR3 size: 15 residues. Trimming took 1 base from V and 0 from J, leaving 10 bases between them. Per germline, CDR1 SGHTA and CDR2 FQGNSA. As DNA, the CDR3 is TGTGCCAGCAGCTTAGAAGTTGTTTCCTCCTACGAGCAGTACTTC. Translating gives CASSLEVVSSYEQYF.

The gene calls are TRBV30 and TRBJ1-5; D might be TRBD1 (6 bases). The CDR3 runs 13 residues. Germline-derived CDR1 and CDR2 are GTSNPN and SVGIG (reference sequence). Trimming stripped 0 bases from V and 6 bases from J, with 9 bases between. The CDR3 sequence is CAWSVGGPQPQHF. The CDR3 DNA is TGTGCCTGGAGTGTAGGGGGGCCTCAGCCCCAGCATTTT.

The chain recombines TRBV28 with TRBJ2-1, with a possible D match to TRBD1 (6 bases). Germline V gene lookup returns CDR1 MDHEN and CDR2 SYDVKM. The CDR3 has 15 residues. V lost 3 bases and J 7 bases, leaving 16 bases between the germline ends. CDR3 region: CASSLPGHPGNEQFF. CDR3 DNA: TGTGCCAGCAGTTTGCCGGGACACCCCGGGAATGAGCAGTTCTTC.

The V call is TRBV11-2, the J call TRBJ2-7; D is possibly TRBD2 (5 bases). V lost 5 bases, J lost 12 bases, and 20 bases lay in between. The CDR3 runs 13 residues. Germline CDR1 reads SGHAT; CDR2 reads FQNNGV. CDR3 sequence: CASSVTGLMRPYF. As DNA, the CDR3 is TGTGCCAGCAGCGTTACGGGATTGATGCGTCCGTACTTC.

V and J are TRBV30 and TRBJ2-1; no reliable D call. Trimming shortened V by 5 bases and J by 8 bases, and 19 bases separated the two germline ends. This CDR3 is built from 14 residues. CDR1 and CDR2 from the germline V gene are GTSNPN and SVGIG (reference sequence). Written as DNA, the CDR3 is TGTGCCTGGGACCGGGCCCCAGGCCTACATGAGCAGTTCTTC. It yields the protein CAWDRAPGLHEQFF.

CDR3 bases: TGTGCCAGCAGCACCTTTCCTGGTAGCAATCAGCCCCAGCATTTT. Protein product: CASSTFPGSNQPQHF. V usage is TRBV7-2 and J usage is TRBJ1-5; D call uncertain. V was trimmed by 5 bases and J by 0 bases, leaving 11 bases between them. This CDR3 is 15 amino acids long. Per germline, CDR1 SGHTA and CDR2 FQGNSA. Together with reference TRBV7-2 and TRBJ1-5, the CDR3 gives the full variable domain: GAGVSQSPSNKVTEKGKDVELRCDPISGHTALYWYRQSLGQGLEFLIYFQGNSAPDKSGLPSDRFSAERTGGSVSTLTIQRTQQEDSAVYLCASSTFPGSNQPQHFGDGTRLSIL.

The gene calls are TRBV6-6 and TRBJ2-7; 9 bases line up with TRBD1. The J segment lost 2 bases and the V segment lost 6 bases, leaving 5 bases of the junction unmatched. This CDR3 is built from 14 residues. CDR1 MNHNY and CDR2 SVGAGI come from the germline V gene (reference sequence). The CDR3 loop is CASRTRDRAYEQYF. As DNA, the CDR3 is TGTGCCAGCAGAACCCGGGACAGGGCCTACGAGCAGTACTTC.

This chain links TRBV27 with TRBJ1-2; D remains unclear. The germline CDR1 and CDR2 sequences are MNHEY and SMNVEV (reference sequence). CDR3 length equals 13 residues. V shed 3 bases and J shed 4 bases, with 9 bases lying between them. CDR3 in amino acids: CASSFSGSYGYTF. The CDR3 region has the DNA TGTGCCAGCAGTTTTTCAGGTAGCTATGGCTACACCTTC.

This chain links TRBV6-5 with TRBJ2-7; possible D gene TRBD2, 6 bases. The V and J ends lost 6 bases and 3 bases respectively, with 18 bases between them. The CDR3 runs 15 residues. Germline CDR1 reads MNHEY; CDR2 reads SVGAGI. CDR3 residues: CASRNSRGSIYEQYF. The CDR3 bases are TGTGCCAGCAGAAACTCCCGGGGGAGTATCTACGAGCAGTACTTC.

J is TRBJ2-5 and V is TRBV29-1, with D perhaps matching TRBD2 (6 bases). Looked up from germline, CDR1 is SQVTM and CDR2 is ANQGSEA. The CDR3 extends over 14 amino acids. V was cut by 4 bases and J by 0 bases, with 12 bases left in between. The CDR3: CSVAGGKYQETQYF. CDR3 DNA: TGCAGCGTTGCTGGCGGGAAGTACCAAGAGACCCAGTACTTC.

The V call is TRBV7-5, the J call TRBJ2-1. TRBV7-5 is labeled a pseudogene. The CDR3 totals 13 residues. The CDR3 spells CVRSFQFGNEQFF. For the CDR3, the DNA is TGTGTCAGAAGCTTCCAGTTCGGCAATGAGCAGTTCTTC.

For the CDR3, the DNA is TGTGCCAGCAGCTTAGACGGACCCAACAGTAAGGAGCAGTACTTC. This codes for CASSLDGPNSKEQYF. The V and J genes are TRBV11-3 and TRBJ2-7; no reliable D call. CDR1 SGHNT and CDR2 YENEEA come from the germline V gene. The CDR3 runs to 15 residues. Deletions cut 0 bases from V and 7 bases from J, with 16 bases between.

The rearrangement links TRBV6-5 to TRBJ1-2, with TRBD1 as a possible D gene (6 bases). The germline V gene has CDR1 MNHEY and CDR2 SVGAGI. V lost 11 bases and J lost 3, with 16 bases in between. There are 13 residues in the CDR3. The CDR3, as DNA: TGTGCCTCCGCCCGGGGGGCGGACTATGGCTACACCTTC. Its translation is CASARGADYGYTF.

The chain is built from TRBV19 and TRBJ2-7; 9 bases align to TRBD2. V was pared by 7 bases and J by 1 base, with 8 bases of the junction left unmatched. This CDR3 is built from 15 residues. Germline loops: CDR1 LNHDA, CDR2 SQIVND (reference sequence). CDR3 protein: CASILRTSESYEQYF. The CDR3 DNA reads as TGTGCCAGTATCTTAAGGACTAGCGAGTCCTACGAGCAGTACTTC.

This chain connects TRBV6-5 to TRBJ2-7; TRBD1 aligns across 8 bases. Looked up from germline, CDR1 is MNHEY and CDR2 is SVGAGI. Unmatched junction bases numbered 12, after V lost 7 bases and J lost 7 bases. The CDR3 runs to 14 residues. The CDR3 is CASTASDRAAEQYF. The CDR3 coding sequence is TGTGCCAGCACTGCCTCGGACAGGGCTGCTGAGCAGTACTTC.

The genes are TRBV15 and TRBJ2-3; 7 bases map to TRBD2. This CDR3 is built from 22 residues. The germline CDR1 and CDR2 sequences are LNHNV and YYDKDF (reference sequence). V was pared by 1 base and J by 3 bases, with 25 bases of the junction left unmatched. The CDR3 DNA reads TGTGCCACCAGCAGAGCTGGCGGGAGCACACTTTTTGTGGGAACAATAACAGATACGCAGTATTTT. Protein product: CATSRAGGSTLFVGTITDTQYF.

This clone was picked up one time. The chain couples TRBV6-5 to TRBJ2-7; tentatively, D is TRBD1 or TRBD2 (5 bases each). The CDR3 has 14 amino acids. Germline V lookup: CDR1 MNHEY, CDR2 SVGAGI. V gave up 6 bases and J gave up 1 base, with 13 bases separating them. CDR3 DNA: TGTGCCAGCAGCCCCGGGTGGGGGTCCTACGAGCAGTACTTC. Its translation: CASSPGWGSYEQYF.

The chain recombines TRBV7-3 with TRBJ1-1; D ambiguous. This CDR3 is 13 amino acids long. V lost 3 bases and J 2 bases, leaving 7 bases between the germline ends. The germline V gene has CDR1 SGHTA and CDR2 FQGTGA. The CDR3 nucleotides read TGTGCCAGCAGCTTCGGAACAAACACTGAAGCTTTCTTT. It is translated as CASSFGTNTEAFF.

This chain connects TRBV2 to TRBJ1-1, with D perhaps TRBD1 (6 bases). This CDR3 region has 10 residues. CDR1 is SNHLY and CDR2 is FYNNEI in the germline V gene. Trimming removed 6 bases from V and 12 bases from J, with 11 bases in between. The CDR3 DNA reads TGTGCCAGCAGGAGTCAGGGGACTTTCTTT. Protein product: CASRSQGTFF.

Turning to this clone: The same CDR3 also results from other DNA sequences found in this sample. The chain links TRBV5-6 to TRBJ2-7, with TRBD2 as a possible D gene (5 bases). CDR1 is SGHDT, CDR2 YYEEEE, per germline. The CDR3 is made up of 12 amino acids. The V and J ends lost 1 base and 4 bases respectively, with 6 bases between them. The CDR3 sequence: CASSLSGYEQYF. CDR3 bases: TGTGCCAGCAGCTTGTCGGGATACGAGCAGTACTTC.

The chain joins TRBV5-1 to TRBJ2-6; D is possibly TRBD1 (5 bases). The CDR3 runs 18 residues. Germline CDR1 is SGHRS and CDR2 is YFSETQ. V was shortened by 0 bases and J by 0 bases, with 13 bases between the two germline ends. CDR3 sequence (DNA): TGCGCCAGCAGCTTGGGACAGCCGTCCTACTCTGGGGCCAACGTCCTGACTTTC. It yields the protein CASSLGQPSYSGANVLTF.

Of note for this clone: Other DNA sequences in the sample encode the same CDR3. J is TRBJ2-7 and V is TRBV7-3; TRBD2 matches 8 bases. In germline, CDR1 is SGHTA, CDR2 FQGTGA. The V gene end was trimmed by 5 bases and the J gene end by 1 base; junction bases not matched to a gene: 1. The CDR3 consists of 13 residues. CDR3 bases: TGTGCCAGCAGCCCGGGGGGGTCCTACGAGCAGTACTTC. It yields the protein CASSPGGSYEQYF.

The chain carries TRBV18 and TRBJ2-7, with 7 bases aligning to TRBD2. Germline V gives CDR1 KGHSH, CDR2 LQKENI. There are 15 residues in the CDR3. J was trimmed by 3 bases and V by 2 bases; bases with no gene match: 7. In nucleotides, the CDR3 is TGTGCCAGCTCACCAGAGACTAGCAGCAACTACGAGCAGTACTTC. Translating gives CASSPETSSNYEQYF.

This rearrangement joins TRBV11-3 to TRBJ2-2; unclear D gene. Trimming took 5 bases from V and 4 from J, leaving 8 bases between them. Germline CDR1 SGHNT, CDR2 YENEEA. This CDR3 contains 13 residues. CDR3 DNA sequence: TGTGCCAGCAGCCCCTCAGGCACCGGGGAGCTGTTTTTT. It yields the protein CASSPSGTGELFF.

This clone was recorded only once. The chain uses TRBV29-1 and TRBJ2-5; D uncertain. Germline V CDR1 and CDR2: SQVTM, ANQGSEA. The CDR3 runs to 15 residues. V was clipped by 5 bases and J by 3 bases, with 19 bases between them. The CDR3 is CSVLGAFGQKETQYF. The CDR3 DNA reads TGCAGCGTTCTTGGAGCCTTTGGCCAAAAAGAGACCCAGTACTTC.